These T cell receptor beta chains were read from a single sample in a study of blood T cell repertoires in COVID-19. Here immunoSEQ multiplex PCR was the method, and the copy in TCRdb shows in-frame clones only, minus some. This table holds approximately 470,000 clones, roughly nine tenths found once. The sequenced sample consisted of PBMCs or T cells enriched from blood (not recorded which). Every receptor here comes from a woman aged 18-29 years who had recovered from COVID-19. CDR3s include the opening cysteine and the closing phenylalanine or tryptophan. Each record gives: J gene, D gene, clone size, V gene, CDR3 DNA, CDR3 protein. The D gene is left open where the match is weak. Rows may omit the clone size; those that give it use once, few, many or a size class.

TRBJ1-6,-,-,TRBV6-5,TGTGCCAGCACCAGGAATTATAATTCACCCCTCCACTTT,CASTRNYNSPLHF
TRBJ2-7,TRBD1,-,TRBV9,TGTGCCAGCAGCGTAGGGGGGACAGCGCTCTACGAGCAGTACTTC,CASSVGGTALYEQYF
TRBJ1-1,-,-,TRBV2,TGTGCCAGCAGTGTGGGGGGGACGGGCACTGAAGCTTTCTTT,CASSVGGTGTEAFF
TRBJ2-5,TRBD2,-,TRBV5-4,TGTGCCAGCAGCGTCGGACTAGCGGGGGTACAAGAGACCCAGTACTTC,CASSVGLAGVQETQYF
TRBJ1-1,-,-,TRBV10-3,TGTGCCATCAAGGGGGACACGGCGGACCTCTTT,CAIKGDTADLF
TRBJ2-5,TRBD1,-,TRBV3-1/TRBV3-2,TGTGCCAGCAGCCCCCGACAGGGGAGGATAGGGGAGACCCAGTACTTC,CASSPRQGRIGETQYF
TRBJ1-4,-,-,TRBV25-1,TGTGCCAGCAGTGACCATACAGGGCTGGGTGAAAAACTGTTTTTT,CASSDHTGLGEKLFF
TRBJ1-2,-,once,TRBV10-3,TGTGCCATCAGTGGGGGCGCGGGCTACACCTTC,CAISGGAGYTF
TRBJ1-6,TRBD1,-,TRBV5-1,TGCGCCAGCAGCCAGGGGGTAGGGAATTCACCCCTCCACTTT,CASSQGVGNSPLHF
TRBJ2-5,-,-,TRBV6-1,TGTGCCAGCAGTGACGAGGGTGAGACCCAGTACTTC,CASSDEGETQYF
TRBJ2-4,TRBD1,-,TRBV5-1,TGCGCCAGCAGCGGAGGGGACAGGGTTAACATTCAGTACTTC,CASSGGDRVNIQYF
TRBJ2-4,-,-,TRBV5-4,TGTGCCAGCAGCTCGGGACAACTTAAAAACATTCAGTACTTC,CASSSGQLKNIQYF
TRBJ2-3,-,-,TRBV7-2,TGTGCCAGCAGCCCCTTAACTAGGACAGATACGCAGTATTTT,CASSPLTRTDTQYF
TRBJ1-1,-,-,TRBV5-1,TGCGCCAGCAGCTCCTGGGGGGTCGATATTGGCACTGAAGCTTTCTTT,CASSSWGVDIGTEAFF
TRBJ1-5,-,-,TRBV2,TGTGCCAGCAGTCCACCCGAAGCGAATCAGCCCCAGCATTTT,CASSPPEANQPQHF
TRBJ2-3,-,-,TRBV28,TGTGCCAGCACCGTAGGGGCAGATACGCAGTATTTT,CASTVGADTQYF
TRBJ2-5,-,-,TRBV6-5,TGTGCCAGCATGGCGGGCCGTGGGTACGGGGAGACCCAGTACTTC,CASMAGRGYGETQYF
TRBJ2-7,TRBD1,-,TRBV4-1,TGCGCCAGCAGCCCCGCCGACAGGGGTTACGAGCAGTACTTC,CASSPADRGYEQYF
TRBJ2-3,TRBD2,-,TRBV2,TGTGCCAGCGTCGGGACTACCATCACAGATACGCAGTATTTT,CASVGTTITDTQYF
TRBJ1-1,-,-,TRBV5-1,TGCGCCACTCGACCCAGGGTTGACACTGAAGCTTTCTTT,CATRPRVDTEAFF
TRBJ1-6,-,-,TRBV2,TGTGCCAGCAGTAATACAGGGAGCTCCTATAATTCACCCCTCCACTTT,CASSNTGSSYNSPLHF
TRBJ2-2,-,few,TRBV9,TGTGCCAGCAGCGTAGCCCTACCGAACACCGGGGAGCTGTTTTTT,CASSVALPNTGELFF
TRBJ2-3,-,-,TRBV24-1,TGTGCCACCAGTGACCCCGCGACAGATACGCAGTATTTT,CATSDPATDTQYF
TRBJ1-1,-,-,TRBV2,TGTGCCAGCACCACAACAGGGCGGGCTGAAGCTTTCTTT,CASTTTGRAEAFF
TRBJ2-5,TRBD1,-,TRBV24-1,TGTGCCACCAGTGACCCGGGACAGGTCCAAGAGACCCAGTACTTC,CATSDPGQVQETQYF
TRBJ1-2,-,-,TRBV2,TGTGCCAGCTCACGGGAGGGCTATGGCTACACCTTC,CASSREGYGYTF
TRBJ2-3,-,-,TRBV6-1,TGTGCCAGCAGTGAAGACACGGGGTCCACAGATACGCAGTATTTT,CASSEDTGSTDTQYF
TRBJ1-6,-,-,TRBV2,TGTGCCAGCAGTGTCGGAGGGGACGGTTCACCCCTCCACTTT,CASSVGGDGSPLHF
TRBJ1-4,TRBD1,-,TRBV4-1,TGCGCCAGCAGCCCGCTCAATTCGGGACAGGGGGCCTTGGTGTTTTTT,CASSPLNSGQGALVFF
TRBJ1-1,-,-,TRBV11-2,TGTGCCAGCAGCTTAAACGGGTACCCCAGGGCTGAAGCTTTCTTT,CASSLNGYPRAEAFF
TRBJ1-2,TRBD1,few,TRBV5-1,TGCGCCAGCAGCTCCCTCCCACCGGGACAGTCAAACTATGGCTACACCTTC,CASSSLPPGQSNYGYTF
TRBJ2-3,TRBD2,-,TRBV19,TGTGCCAGTAGTCCCTGGGAAAGCGGGGCTAGCACAGATACGCAGTATTTT,CASSPWESGASTDTQYF
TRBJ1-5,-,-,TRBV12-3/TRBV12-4,TGTGCCAGCAGTTCCTCCGGGGTACAGCCCCAGCATTTT,CASSSSGVQPQHF
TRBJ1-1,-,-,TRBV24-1,TGTGCCACCAGTGATATTCGGGGCACTGAAGCTTTCTTT,CATSDIRGTEAFF
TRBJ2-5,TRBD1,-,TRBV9,TGTGCCAGCAGCGCGGGACAGAGCCAAGAGACCCAGTACTTC,CASSAGQSQETQYF
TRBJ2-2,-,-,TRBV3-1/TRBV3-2,TGTGCCAGCAGCCAGTGGTTGGGGGGGGCCAACACCGGGGAGCTGTTTTTT,CASSQWLGGANTGELFF
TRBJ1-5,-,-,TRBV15,TGTGCCACCAGCAGAGATGCGTGGGGAGGCAATCAGCCCCAGCATTTT,CATSRDAWGGNQPQHF
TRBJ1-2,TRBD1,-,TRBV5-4,TGTGCCAGCAGCTCGCCGGGACAGGGGCCCTATGGCTACACCTTC,CASSSPGQGPYGYTF
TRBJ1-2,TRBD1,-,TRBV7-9,TGTGCCAGCAGCCCATTGATGGGACAGAAACCCAACTATGGCTACACCTTC,CASSPLMGQKPNYGYTF
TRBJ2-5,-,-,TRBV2,TGTGCCAGCACGGGCAGGGGATACCAAGAGACCCAGTACTTC,CASTGRGYQETQYF
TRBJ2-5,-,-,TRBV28,TGTGCCAGCAGTCCGGGGTCGGAGACCCAGTACTTC,CASSPGSETQYF
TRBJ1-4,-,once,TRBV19,TGTGCCAGTAGTATAGAGGTTCTAAACGAAAAACTGTTTTTT,CASSIEVLNEKLFF
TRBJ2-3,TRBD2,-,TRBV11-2,TGTGCCAGCAGCTTAGGGACTAGCCTTAGCACAGATACGCAGTATTTT,CASSLGTSLSTDTQYF
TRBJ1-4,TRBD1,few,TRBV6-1,TGTGCCAGCAGTGAGGGACAGGGGAGAGAAAAACTGTTTTTT,CASSEGQGREKLFF
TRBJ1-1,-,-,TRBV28,TGTGCCAGCAGTTTATGGGTCGACAGGAACACTGAAGCTTTCTTT,CASSLWVDRNTEAFF
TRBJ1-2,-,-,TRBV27,TGTGCCAGCAGTCCTGGCGCGGCCCGCTATGGCTACACCTTC,CASSPGAARYGYTF
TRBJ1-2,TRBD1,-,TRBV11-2,TGTGCCAGTCAGGGGGCGGGATATGGCTACACCTTC,CASQGAGYGYTF
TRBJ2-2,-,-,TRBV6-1,TGTGCCAGCAGTGAAGCAGGGGAAGTAACCGGGGAGCTGTTTTTT,CASSEAGEVTGELFF
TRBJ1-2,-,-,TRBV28,TGTGCCAGCAGTCCCCCAGGCAGTAACTATGGCTACACCTTC,CASSPPGSNYGYTF
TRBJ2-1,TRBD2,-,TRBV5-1,TGCGCCAGCAGCTGGGGTAGCGGGGGCAATGAGCAGTTCTTC,CASSWGSGGNEQFF
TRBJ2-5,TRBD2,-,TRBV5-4,TGTGCCACCACTGGGGCTAGCGGGGGGGCCTGGGAGACCCAGTACTTC,CATTGASGGAWETQYF
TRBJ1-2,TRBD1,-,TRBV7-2,TGTGCCAGCAGCCCAGCCGGGACAGGGGGCTACACCTTC,CASSPAGTGGYTF
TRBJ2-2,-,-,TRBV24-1,TGTGCCACCAGTGATCCCGGACTCCGCACCGGGGAGCTGTTTTTT,CATSDPGLRTGELFF
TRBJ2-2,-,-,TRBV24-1,TGTGCCACCAGTGATTTAAGCGGCAGGGGGAACACCGGGGAGCTGTTTTTT,CATSDLSGRGNTGELFF
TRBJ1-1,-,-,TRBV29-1,TGCAGCGTTGAAGTCCCAGTGAACACTGAAGCTTTCTTT,CSVEVPVNTEAFF